These 15 T cell receptor beta chains share one sample of origin, sequenced in a study of OX40 agonist ivuxolimab in advanced cancers. TCRdb's table, derived via immunoSEQ multiplex PCR, lists solely in-frame clones and lacks some. Of some 90,000 clones listed, 92% are singletons. The sequencing here drew on CD4+ or CD8+ T cells sorted from blood, taken in a trial of the OX40 agonist ivuxolimab. Every receptor here comes from an adult with an advanced solid tumor such as melanoma, head and neck, liver or kidney cancer.

This chain joins TRBV4-1 and TRBJ2-1; the match to TRBD1 covers 8 bases. Germline loops: CDR1 MGHRA, CDR2 YSYEKL. CDR3 length equals 14 residues. The V gene end was trimmed by 2 bases and the J gene end by 5 bases; junction bases not matched to a gene: 2. The CDR3 region has the DNA TGCGCCAGCAGCCAATACAGGGGGGACAATGAGCAGTTCTTC. This translates into CASSQYRGDNEQFF.

This chain uses TRBV27 with TRBJ1-1; perhaps TRBD1 as D (5 bases). In germline, CDR1 is MNHEY, CDR2 SMNVEV (reference sequence). The CDR3 spans 13 residues. With 5 bases removed from V and 10 bases from J, the gap between germline ends came to 17 bases. CDR3 protein: CASSAHKGSRAFF. The DNA for the CDR3 is TGTGCCAGCAGTGCCCATAAGGGGAGCCGAGCTTTCTTT.

The chain joins TRBV2 to TRBJ2-3; no firm D call. Trimming left V 3 bases short and J 1 base short, with 11 bases between. CDR3 size: 15 residues. The germline gives CDR1 SNHLY, CDR2 FYNNEI. The CDR3 DNA is TGTGCCAGCAGTGAGGATACCCCAGGCACAGATACGCAGTATTTT. Encoded protein: CASSEDTPGTDTQYF.

This chain uses TRBV2 with TRBJ1-1; D unclear. CDR3 length: 11 amino acids. Germline values: CDR1 SNHLY, CDR2 FYNNEI. Trimming took 0 bases from V and 9 from J, leaving 5 bases between them. Here the CDR3 DNA reads TGTGCCAGCAGTGAAGCTCGGAAAGCTTTCTTT. Translated, it gives CASSEARKAFF.

V usage is TRBV27 and J usage is TRBJ2-1; 8 positions match TRBD2. Trimming at V came to 5 bases and at J to 7 bases, leaving 4 bases not matched to a gene. This CDR3 region has 13 residues. CDR1 and CDR2 (germline): MNHEY, SMNVEV (reference sequence). CDR3 amino acids: CASSPGGVNEQFF. The CDR3 DNA reads as TGTGCCAGCAGTCCCGGGGGGGTGAATGAGCAGTTCTTC.

The rearrangement links TRBV19 to TRBJ2-7, with a weak D call TRBD2 (5 bases). V was shortened by 5 bases and J by 7 bases, with 15 bases between the two germline ends. Germline V lookup: CDR1 LNHDA, CDR2 SQIVND (reference sequence). The CDR3 consists of 13 residues. The CDR3 nucleotides are TGTGCCAGTAGTCCCCAATGGACGGGGGAGCAGTACTTC. It translates to CASSPQWTGEQYF.

CDR3 amino acids: CSVEGSENTGELFF. The CDR3 coding sequence is TGCAGCGTTGAGGGTAGCGAAAACACCGGGGAGCTGTTTTTT. This sequence joins TRBV29-1 and TRBJ2-2; TRBD2 might be the D (5 bases). The CDR3 totals 14 residues. In germline, CDR1 is SQVTM, CDR2 ANQGSEA. The V end was cut by 3 bases, the J end by 2 bases, with 10 bases between.

V and J are TRBV19 and TRBJ2-7; D possibly uses TRBD1 or TRBD2 (6 bases each). Germline CDR1 is LNHDA and CDR2 is SQIVND (reference sequence). The CDR3 contains 14 residues. The ends were cut back, 5 bases at V and 0 bases at J, with 11 bases in the middle. CDR3 coding DNA: TGTGCCAGTAGTCCGGGGGCCCTCTCCTACGAGCAGTACTTC. Protein sequence: CASSPGALSYEQYF.

The chain uses TRBV9 and TRBJ2-1; 10 bases are shared with TRBD2. After removal of 6 bases from V and 7 bases from J, the junction contained 16 bases not matched to a gene. Germline values: CDR1 SGDLS, CDR2 YYNGEE. The CDR3 contains 17 residues. The CDR3 spells CASTPLPGLAVYNEQFF. In DNA form, the CDR3 reads TGTGCCAGCACCCCCCTTCCCGGACTAGCGGTTTATAATGAGCAGTTCTTC.

In DNA form, the CDR3 reads TGTGCCACCAGCACGGGACTAGCGGGAGAGGGCGGGGAGCTGTTTTTT. Translating gives CATSTGLAGEGGELFF. This chain uses TRBV15 with TRBJ2-2, with TRBD2 matching over 14 bases. Germline V gene lookup returns CDR1 LNHNV and CDR2 YYDKDF (reference sequence). Trimming removed 4 bases from V and 7 bases from J; junction bases left unmatched: 5. The CDR3 loop spans 16 amino acids. Combining the CDR3 with reference TRBV15 and TRBJ2-2 gives the whole variable domain DAMVIQNPRYQVTQFGKPVTLSCSQTLNHNVMYWYQQKSSQAPKLLFHYYDKDFNNEADTPDNFQSRRPNTSFCFLDIRSPGLGDTAMYLCATSTGLAGEGGELFFGEGSRLTVL.

A single count supports this clone. The chain carries TRBV9 and TRBJ2-4, with D maybe TRBD1 (6 bases). This CDR3 contains 15 residues. Trimming shortened V by 0 bases and J by 6 bases, and 13 bases separated the two germline ends. Germline values: CDR1 SGDLS, CDR2 YYNGEE. This chain's CDR3 is CASSVDTRGGNIQYF. The CDR3 coding sequence is TGTGCCAGCAGCGTAGATACCAGGGGTGGAAACATTCAGTACTTC.

The CDR3 bases are TGTGCCAGCAGTGAAGAACGGGTCTTCCGAGGGTTTCGTTCACCCCTCCACTTT. Amino acid sequence: CASSEERVFRGFRSPLHF. V is TRBV2 and J is TRBJ1-6; D is undetermined. CDR3 length: 18 amino acids. Germline values: CDR1 SNHLY, CDR2 FYNNEI. Trimming stripped 1 base from V and 9 bases from J, with 22 bases between.

CDR3 sequence reads: CASTGTGASEQYF. The CDR3 DNA sequence: TGTGCCAGCACCGGGACAGGGGCTTCCGAGCAGTACTTC. V is TRBV27 and J is TRBJ2-7; 10 bases align to TRBD1. The J segment lost 6 bases and the V segment lost 7 bases, leaving 6 bases of the junction unmatched. The CDR3 is made up of 13 amino acids. CDR1 and CDR2 (germline): MNHEY, SMNVEV (reference sequence).

The rearrangement joins TRBV9 to TRBJ1-1, with D tentatively TRBD1 (5 bases). The germline gives CDR1 SGDLS, CDR2 YYNGEE. V was trimmed by 4 bases and J by 4 bases, leaving 23 bases between them. The CDR3 covers 17 residues. CDR3 in DNA: TGTGCCAGCAGCCCAACGACAAGGTCCCTGGGGACCACTGAAGCTTTCTTT. As protein: CASSPTTRSLGTTEAFF.

The chain has TRBV27 and TRBJ1-5, with D possibly matching TRBD1 (6 bases). The germline V gene encodes CDR1 MNHEY and CDR2 SMNVEV (reference sequence). The CDR3 loop spans 15 amino acids. Deletions cut 4 bases from V and 5 bases from J, with 15 bases between. CDR3 in amino acids: CASSSTGRGDQPQHF. In nucleotides, the CDR3 is TGTGCCAGCAGTTCGACAGGCCGGGGTGATCAGCCCCAGCATTTT.